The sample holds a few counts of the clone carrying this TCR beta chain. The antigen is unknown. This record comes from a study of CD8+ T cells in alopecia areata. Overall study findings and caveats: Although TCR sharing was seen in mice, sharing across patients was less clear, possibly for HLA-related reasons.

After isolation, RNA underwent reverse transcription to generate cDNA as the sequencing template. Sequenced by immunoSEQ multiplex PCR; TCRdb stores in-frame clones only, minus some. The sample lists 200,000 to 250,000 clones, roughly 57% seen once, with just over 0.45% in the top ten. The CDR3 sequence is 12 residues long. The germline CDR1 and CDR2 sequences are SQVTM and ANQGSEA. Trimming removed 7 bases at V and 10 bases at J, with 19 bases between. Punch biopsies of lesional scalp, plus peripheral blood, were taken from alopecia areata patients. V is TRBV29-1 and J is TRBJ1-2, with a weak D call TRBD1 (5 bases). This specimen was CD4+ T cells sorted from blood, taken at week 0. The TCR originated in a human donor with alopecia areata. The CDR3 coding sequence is TGCAGCGCTGACACCTCCAGGGCGGTCTACACCTTC. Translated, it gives CSADTSRAVYTF.